This T cell receptor beta chain appears in the sequencing data of a study of lymphopenia after photon versus proton radiotherapy. Concerning this clone: Its antigen is currently unknown.

Measured with immunoSEQ multiplex PCR; TCRdb has only the in-frame clones, and not every one. This table holds about 20,000 clones, 70% to 90% found once. Findings and caveats of the study: Under photons, naive T cells and diversity fell while effector/memory populations rose. Post-nadir diversity loss with photons came from oligoclonal expansion, particularly CD8+ Temra cells.

The material was peripheral blood, obtained from a patient treated with photon-based radiotherapy. The receptor comes from a woman between 45 and 65 years old with pancreatic cancer.

The CDR3 DNA sequence: TGCGCCAGCAGCCAAGATGGGGGGTTCGAGACCCAGTACTTC. This translates into CASSQDGGFETQYF. The chain couples TRBV4-1 to TRBJ2-5; D might be TRBD2 (6 bases). Trimming removed 0 bases from V and 5 bases from J, with 10 bases in between. The germline CDR1 and CDR2 sequences are MGHRA and YSYEKL. This CDR3 is 14 amino acids long.